This T cell receptor (beta chain) was sequenced for a study of T cell responses to AZD1222 COVID-19 vaccine. Profiled with immunoSEQ multiplex PCR; TCRdb holds only in-frame clones, not every one. Of about 220,000 clones in the sample, just over 90% were seen once. Study-wide findings and caveats: Every sample of the repertoires postdated the peak T cell response. Two AZD1222 administrations were followed by greater Spike-specific TCR breadth and depth. The sample set comprised mostly white British donors with more females, and clonal diversity was possibly underestimated. Only a handful of AZD1222 recipients, more than five in all, had baseline seropositivity.

As to this clone: The antigen remains undetermined.

The source of this sequence is an adult in good health. This sample comprised peripheral blood, obtained on day 0 of MenACWY control vaccination.

The CDR3 DNA reads as TGTGCCACCAGTGACCCCAGCCGAAGGGGCACAGATACGCAGTATTTT. This sequence encodes CATSDPSRRGTDTQYF. The chain carries TRBV24-1 and TRBJ2-3; D not resolved. V lost 4 bases and J 1 base, leaving 14 bases between the germline ends. There are 16 residues in the CDR3. The germline gives CDR1 KGHDR, CDR2 SFDVKD.